Following are 13 T cell receptor beta chains from one sample sequenced in a study of blood T cell repertoires in COVID-19. The data were produced by immunoSEQ multiplex PCR, yet TCRdb's version contains in-frame clones alone and is incomplete. The table records about 36,000 clones, 75% to 95% of them present only once. Specimen: peripheral blood. The receptors shown here come from a human donor in a cohort sampled during active COVID-19.

This clone appeared a single time. This chain uses TRBV5-1 with TRBJ2-3, with 13 bases aligning to TRBD2. Germline V gene data show CDR1 as SGHRS and CDR2 as YFSETQ. The ends lost 4 bases at V and 2 bases at J; junction bases unmatched: 7. This CDR3 has 17 amino acids. The CDR3 is CASSRRLAGGYTDTQYF. CDR3 coding DNA: TGCGCCAGCAGCCGTCGACTAGCGGGAGGATACACAGATACGCAGTATTTT.

In the case of this clone: Other DNA sequences of this sample code for an identical CDR3. J is TRBJ1-5 and V is TRBV19, with TRBD1 identical over 7 bases. The CDR3 consists of 13 residues. CDR1 and CDR2 (germline): LNHDA, SQIVND (reference sequence). V was clipped by 5 bases and J by 4 bases; unmatched bases: 2. CDR3 DNA sequence: TGTGCCAGTAGTTCACAGGGGAATCAGCCCCAGCATTTT. It is translated as CASSSQGNQPQHF.

The chain is built from TRBV5-1 and TRBJ1-1; possible D gene TRBD1, 5 bases. V was trimmed by 5 bases and J by 0 bases, leaving 14 bases between them. The V gene's germline CDR1 is SGHRS and CDR2 YFSETQ. This CDR3 comprises 15 residues. CDR3 nucleotide sequence: TGCGCCAGCAGGCCCCAGCCGGGGGTGAACACTGAAGCTTTCTTT. Protein: CASRPQPGVNTEAFF.

The rearrangement links TRBV5-1 to TRBJ2-1, with 11 bases identical to TRBD2. CDR3 size: 15 residues. The V segment lost 4 bases and the J segment 4 bases; nucleotides outside the gene matches: 4. Germline CDR1 and CDR2: SGHRS and YFSETQ. The CDR3 loop reads CASSKTSGGYNEQFF. Here the CDR3 DNA reads TGCGCCAGCAGCAAAACTAGCGGGGGATACAATGAGCAGTTCTTC.

This chain connects TRBV27 to TRBJ1-5; 9 bases align to TRBD1. CDR1 is MNHEY, CDR2 SMNVEV, per germline (reference sequence). This CDR3 is built from 15 residues. The trim removed 6 bases at V and 7 bases at J, leaving 10 bases unmatched. This CDR3 reads CASSGLDRGGQPQHF. CDR3 DNA sequence: TGTGCCAGCAGCGGGCTCGACAGGGGGGGACAGCCCCAGCATTTT.

This clone was recorded only once. V is TRBV11-2 and J is TRBJ2-3; 7 bases are a match to TRBD2. The length of the CDR3 is 14 residues. Looked up from germline, CDR1 is SGHAT and CDR2 is FQNNGV. Trimming removed 3 bases from V and 4 bases from J; junction bases left unmatched: 4. The CDR3 region has the DNA TGTGCCAGCAGCTTTGGGACTAACCCAGATACGCAGTATTTT. This codes for CASSFGTNPDTQYF.

The genes are TRBV30 and TRBJ2-5; D is possibly TRBD2 (5 bases). V was pared by 0 bases and J by 5 bases, with 28 bases between. The germline V gene has CDR1 GTSNPN and CDR2 SVGIG (reference sequence). The CDR3 is 19 residues long. CDR3 region: CAWSVPSGRVGVISETQYF. CDR3 sequence (DNA): TGTGCCTGGAGTGTACCTTCCGGCCGAGTGGGAGTTATTAGCGAGACCCAGTACTTC.

V and J are TRBV5-1 and TRBJ2-3; 10 bases fit TRBD1. The CDR3 consists of 16 residues. The germline CDR1 and CDR2 sequences are SGHRS and YFSETQ. Trimming at V came to 4 bases and at J to 4 bases, leaving 9 bases not matched to a gene. The DNA for the CDR3 is TGCGCCAGCAGCACCCAAGGACAGGGGGTGGCAGATACGCAGTATTTT. Its translation: CASSTQGQGVADTQYF. The full variable domain, rest sourced from reference TRBV5-1 and TRBJ2-3, is KAGVTQTPRYLIKTRGQQVTLSCSPISGHRSVSWYQQTPGQGLQFLFEYFSETQRNKGNFPGRFSGRQFSNSRSEMNVSTLELGDSALYLCASSTQGQGVADTQYFGPGTRLTVL.

This chain links TRBV11-2 with TRBJ1-2, with 7 bases aligning to TRBD1. The CDR3 has 14 amino acids. Per the germline V gene, CDR1 is SGHAT and CDR2 is FQNNGV. J was trimmed by 0 bases and V by 4 bases; bases with no gene match: 2. The CDR3 DNA follows: TGTGCCAGCAGCTGGGACAGTTCTAACTATGGCTACACCTTC. It is translated as CASSWDSSNYGYTF.

Here the CDR3 reads CASSHPGTWNSPLHF. The CDR3 DNA sequence: TGTGCCAGCAGCCACCCCGGGACATGGAATTCACCCCTCCACTTT. V usage is TRBV14 and J usage is TRBJ1-6; a weak D match, TRBD1 (6 bases). The CDR3 consists of 15 residues. V shed 3 bases and J shed 7 bases, with 13 bases lying between them. CDR1 SGHDN and CDR2 FVKESK come from the germline V gene.

The chain carries TRBV7-3 and TRBJ2-3; D not certain. Germline V gene lookup returns CDR1 SGHTA and CDR2 FQGTGA. Deletions cut 3 bases from V and 2 bases from J, with 6 bases between. The CDR3 contains 13 residues. The CDR3 is CASSLGYTDTQYF. The CDR3 DNA sequence: TGTGCCAGCAGCTTGGGCTACACAGATACGCAGTATTTT.

The chain employs TRBV10-1 and TRBJ2-1; 8 nucleotides line up with TRBD2. V shed 8 bases, J shed 1 base, and the junction held 7 bases outside the gene matches. Per germline, CDR1 WNHNN and CDR2 SYGVQD (reference sequence). This CDR3 contains 15 residues. In DNA, the CDR3 is TGCGCCAGCTGGGGGCCTAGCGGGTCCTACAATGAGCAGTTCTTC. Amino acid sequence: CASWGPSGSYNEQFF.

The table lists this clone with a count of one. The V call is TRBV18, the J call TRBJ2-2; TRBD1 aligns across 9 bases. Germline V CDR1 and CDR2: KGHSH, LQKENI. CDR3 length: 17 amino acids. With 2 bases clipped from V and 4 bases from J, the junction kept 8 bases outside the gene matches. For the CDR3, the DNA is TGTGCCAGCTCACCATACGGACTGACAGGGGGCACCGGGGAGCTGTTTTTT. Protein sequence: CASSPYGLTGGTGELFF.